Below, 29 T cell receptor beta chains from the same sample are listed, as sequenced in a study of T cells in Graves' hyperthyroidism and ophthalmopathy. Amplification of TCR beta CDR3 regions was performed using RNA transcripts as template. Researchers ran a first-round RT-PCR on the TCR CDR3 using the HTBI primer set. TCRdb independently ran MiXCR on the multiplex PCR reads; one entry per CDR3 protein. Among about 600,000 distinct CDR3 sequences, 16% were seen once, and the ten largest hold 2.5% to 4%. The sample was blood. The receptors stem from a woman in her thirties or forties with Graves' ophthalmopathy.

The V and J genes are TRBV5-1 and TRBJ2-3; possibly TRBD2 for D (5 bases). The V end was cut by 4 bases, the J end by 0 bases, with 12 bases between. CDR3 length: 15 residues. Germline V CDR1 and CDR2: SGHRS, YFSETQ. CDR3 sequence: CASSMSGTSTDTQYF. DNA of the CDR3: TGCGCCAGCAGCATGAGCGGTACTAGCACAGATACGCAGTATTTT.

This clonotype was found many times. The rearrangement links TRBV6-1 to TRBJ1-1; unclear D gene. With 8 bases removed from V and 0 bases from J, the gap between germline ends came to 13 bases. CDR3 length equals 14 residues. The germline V gene encodes CDR1 MNHNS and CDR2 SASEGT. The CDR3 loop is CASGKPRVNTEAFF. The CDR3 DNA follows: TGTGCCAGCGGGAAACCACGGGTGAACACTGAAGCTTTCTTT.

This clonotype was detected many times. The V call is TRBV20-1, the J call TRBJ1-1, with D uncertain. The CDR3 has 11 amino acids. Trimming left V 3 bases short and J 6 bases short, with 8 bases between. Germline V gives CDR1 DFQATT, CDR2 SNEGSKA (reference sequence). The DNA for the CDR3 is TGCAGTGCTAGTAAGCGACCTGAAGCTTTCTTT. This encodes CSASKRPEAFF.

This clonotype was found a few times. V and J are TRBV4-1 and TRBJ2-5, with 9 bases identical to TRBD2. Germline V gene lookup returns CDR1 MGHRA and CDR2 YSYEKL. The CDR3 runs to 15 residues. Germline trimming cut 4 bases from V and 3 bases from J; bases unmatched to any gene: 6. The CDR3 protein is CASSLSSGKEETQYF. Written as DNA, the CDR3 is TGCGCCAGCAGCCTCTCTAGCGGGAAAGAAGAGACCCAGTACTTC.

This clonotype turned up a few times. V gene TRBV19 combines with J gene TRBJ1-2; D unresolved. V was shortened by 3 bases and J by 5 bases, with 13 bases between the two germline ends. The CDR3 has 14 residues. CDR1 LNHDA and CDR2 SQIVND come from the germline V gene (reference sequence). The CDR3 DNA reads TGTGCCAGTAGTATCGATACGACCGGATATGGCTACACCTTC. It specifies CASSIDTTGYGYTF.

This clonotype came up many times. This sequence joins TRBV30 and TRBJ1-2, with a possible D match to TRBD1 (5 bases). Deletions cut 0 bases from V and 5 bases from J, with 16 bases between. Per germline, CDR1 GTSNPN and CDR2 SVGIG (reference sequence). The CDR3 is made up of 15 amino acids. This CDR3 reads CAWSVPGTGGYGYTF. For the CDR3, the DNA is TGTGCCTGGAGTGTACCGGGAACAGGAGGGTATGGCTACACCTTC.

This clonotype was detected many times. V and J are TRBV7-9 and TRBJ2-7; D call uncertain. Trimming pared 5 bases from V and 0 bases from J, leaving 8 bases between. Per the germline V gene, CDR1 is SEHNR and CDR2 is FQNEAQ (reference sequence). There are 13 residues in the CDR3. The CDR3 is CASSARSSYEQYF. The DNA for the CDR3 is TGTGCCAGCAGCGCGAGGAGCTCCTACGAGCAGTACTTC.

The chain carries TRBV5-1 and TRBJ2-3; TRBD2 might be the D (6 bases). This CDR3 comprises 14 residues. Per germline, CDR1 SGHRS and CDR2 YFSETQ. Deletions cut 3 bases from V and 6 bases from J, with 14 bases between. CDR3 loop: CASSSGRHGDTQYF. In DNA form, the CDR3 reads TGCGCCAGCAGCTCCGGGAGACACGGCGATACGCAGTATTTT.

The count of this clonotype is one. In DNA form, the CDR3 reads TGCGCCAGCAGCCAGGGCAGGACAACTAATGAAAAACTGTTTTTT. Translating it yields CASSQGRTTNEKLFF. The chain carries TRBV4-1 and TRBJ1-4; D is uncertain. Germline assignment: CDR1 MGHRA and CDR2 YSYEKL. The V end was cut by 3 bases, the J end by 0 bases, with 8 bases between. The CDR3 length is 15 residues.

This clonotype was detected ten times or more. The CDR3 is CASSRRSVAEAIRNEQFF. The CDR3 DNA reads as TGTGCCAGCAGCCGGCGGTCCGTAGCGGAGGCGATAAGGAATGAGCAGTTCTTC. The chain combines TRBV7-2 with TRBJ2-1, with a possible D match to TRBD2 (6 bases). The V gene's germline CDR1 is SGHTA and CDR2 FQGNSA. The CDR3 spans 18 residues. V lost 5 bases, J lost 7 bases, and 27 bases lay in between.

The chain combines TRBV5-5 with TRBJ2-2, with D tentatively TRBD1 (5 bases). V lost 0 bases, J lost 0 bases, and 9 bases lay in between. There are 16 residues in the CDR3. Per the germline V gene, CDR1 is SGHKS and CDR2 is YYEKEE (reference sequence). The CDR3 DNA follows: TGTGCCAGCAGCTTGGTAGGGGCACCGAACACCGGGGAGCTGTTTTTT. Its translation is CASSLVGAPNTGELFF. The full variable domain, its missing parts supplied by reference TRBV5-5 and TRBJ2-2, is DAGVTQSPTHLIKTRGQQVTLRCSPISGHKSVSWYQQVLGQGPQFIFQYYEKEERGRGNFPDRFSARQFPNYSSELNVNALLLGDSALYLCASSLVGAPNTGELFFGEGSRLTVL.

V and J are TRBV5-8 and TRBJ1-4; the D is unclear. This CDR3 is 14 amino acids long. V was cut by 1 base and J by 8 bases, with 12 bases left in between. CDR1 SGHTS and CDR2 YDEGEE come from the germline V gene. CDR3 amino acids: CASSLIALTEKLFF. The CDR3 DNA reads TGTGCCAGCAGCTTGATTGCGTTAACGGAAAAACTGTTTTTT.

This clonotype was counted a few times. The conserved phenylalanine or tryptophan normally closing the CDR3 is absent here, so this likely arose from a read error. This chain uses TRBV30 with TRBJ1-3, with no clear D. The length of the CDR3 is 14 residues. Germline-derived CDR1 and CDR2 are GTSNPN and SVGIG (reference sequence). The V and J ends lost 5 bases and 0 bases respectively, with 11 bases between them. The CDR3 coding sequence is TGTGCCTGGGCTTCAGGACTCTCTGGAAACACCATATATCTT. Protein product: CAWASGLSGNTIYL.

The table lists this clonotype with a few counts. The genes are TRBV20-1 and TRBJ1-1; D unclear. The CDR3 spans 12 residues. V was trimmed by 3 bases and J by 1 base, leaving 6 bases between them. The germline V gene encodes CDR1 DFQATT and CDR2 SNEGSKA (reference sequence). CDR3 sequence: CSASTGNTEAFF. The CDR3 coding sequence is TGCAGTGCTAGTACCGGGAACACTGAAGCTTTCTTT.

This chain uses TRBV6-1 with TRBJ2-1; 11 bases match TRBD2. V dropped 4 bases and J dropped 5; count of bases not matched to a gene: 7. Germline V gene sequence: CDR1 MNHNS, CDR2 SASEGT. The CDR3 has 16 residues. DNA for the CDR3: TGTGCCAGCAGTGCCCTCCTAGCGGGGGGCCACAATGAGCAGTTCTTC. Protein: CASSALLAGGHNEQFF.

The chain links TRBV6-5 to TRBJ1-1, with D hard to call. The CDR3 extends over 15 amino acids. The germline V gene encodes CDR1 MNHEY and CDR2 SVGAGI. The V end lost 4 bases, the J end lost 1 base, and 13 bases lay between the germline ends. In DNA form, the CDR3 reads TGTGCCAGCAGTTTAGACGGGCCGGAGAACACTGAAGCTTTCTTT. Translating it yields CASSLDGPENTEAFF.

At least ten counts were recorded for this clonotype. V is TRBV12-3 or TRBV12-4 and J is TRBJ1-1; D is uncertain. The CDR3 covers 12 residues. V lost 5 bases and J 0 bases, leaving 4 bases between the germline ends. The DNA of the CDR3 is TGTGCCAGCAGTGACCTGAACACTGAAGCTTTCTTT. It codes for CASSDLNTEAFF.

This clonotype appeared many times. V and J are TRBV20-1 and TRBJ2-2, with a tentative D call TRBD1 (5 bases). V was cut by 6 bases and J by 6 bases, with 11 bases left in between. The CDR3 totals 12 residues. Germline CDR1 is DFQATT and CDR2 is SNEGSKA (reference sequence). The CDR3 nucleotides read TGCAGTGCCCCCGAAGGGGCCGGGGAGCTGTTTTTT. Its protein product is CSAPEGAGELFF.

V is TRBV6-1 and J is TRBJ1-2; 7 bases agree with TRBD1. V gave up 2 bases and J gave up 6 bases; unmatched junction bases: 9. CDR3 length equals 15 residues. CDR1 and CDR2 (germline): MNHNS, SASEGT. The CDR3: CASSEFSVDRDGYTF. DNA for the CDR3: TGTGCCAGCAGTGAATTTAGTGTCGACAGGGATGGCTACACCTTC.

At least ten counts were recorded for this clonotype. The V call is TRBV2, the J call TRBJ2-5; no clear D. CDR1 and CDR2 (germline): SNHLY, FYNNEI. Trimming pared 7 bases from V and 5 bases from J, leaving 14 bases between. The CDR3 has 13 residues. CDR3 in DNA: TGTGCCAGCACGGCTGAAACGGAGGAGACCCAGTACTTC. Protein sequence: CASTAETEETQYF.

The J gene is TRBJ2-4, the V gene TRBV2, with unresolved D. Germline V CDR1 and CDR2: SNHLY, FYNNEI. The CDR3 spans 14 residues. V was shortened by 3 bases and J by 6 bases, with 12 bases between the two germline ends. The CDR3 sequence is CASSDLSTSNIQYF. CDR3 nucleotides: TGTGCCAGCAGTGATCTCTCAACTTCAAACATTCAGTACTTC.

This clonotype was seen more than once but under ten times. The genes are TRBV2 and TRBJ2-7; tentative D call: TRBD1 (5 bases). V was cut by 3 bases and J by 0 bases, with 12 bases left in between. There are 15 residues in the CDR3. Germline CDR1 SNHLY, CDR2 FYNNEI. The CDR3 DNA reads as TGTGCCAGCAGTGAGGTCCAGGACAACTCCTACGAGCAGTACTTC. As protein: CASSEVQDNSYEQYF.

This chain connects TRBV5-1 to TRBJ2-3, with D possibly matching TRBD1 (5 bases). V was pared by 0 bases and J by 6 bases, with 11 bases between. The CDR3 consists of 14 residues. CDR1 is SGHRS and CDR2 is YFSETQ in the germline V gene. The CDR3: CASSLEQGVDTQYF. Here the CDR3 DNA reads TGCGCCAGCAGCTTGGAGCAGGGCGTGGATACGCAGTATTTT.

The chain employs TRBV6-1 and TRBJ2-5; TRBD2 agrees at 10 bases. With 7 bases clipped from V and 4 bases from J, the junction kept 12 bases outside the gene matches. Germline-derived CDR1 and CDR2 are MNHNS and SASEGT. CDR3 length equals 16 residues. The CDR3 is CASKLPAGGLGETQYF. The CDR3 nucleotides read TGTGCCAGCAAACTACCAGCGGGAGGGTTAGGAGAGACCCAGTACTTC.

This chain uses TRBV6-2 or TRBV6-3 with TRBJ1-2, with D unclear. From germline, CDR1 is MNHEY and CDR2 SVGEGT. The germline V and J ends were trimmed by 7 bases and 8 bases, with 17 bases remaining between them. The CDR3 has 13 residues. The CDR3: CASKGSGSRGYTF. For the CDR3, the DNA is TGTGCCAGCAAGGGATCGGGGTCTCGGGGCTACACCTTC.

This chain uses TRBV4-1 with TRBJ2-1; the D gene is possibly TRBD2 (5 bases). Between the trimmed V and J ends, which lost 4 bases and 6 bases, there was a span of 10 bases. CDR1 is MGHRA and CDR2 is YSYEKL in the germline V gene. This CDR3 has 13 residues. The CDR3 loop reads CASSPREINEQFF. In nucleotides, the CDR3 is TGCGCCAGCAGCCCGAGGGAAATCAATGAGCAGTTCTTC.

This sequence joins TRBV2 and TRBJ2-4; D remains unclear. The CDR3 loop spans 12 amino acids. Trimming pared 7 bases from V and 6 bases from J, leaving 10 bases between. From germline, CDR1 is SNHLY and CDR2 FYNNEI. The CDR3 loop reads CASKATGNIQYF. DNA for the CDR3: TGTGCCAGCAAGGCGACGGGAAACATTCAGTACTTC.

This clonotype appeared many times. The chain carries TRBV20-1 and TRBJ1-4, with 9 positions matching TRBD1. The CDR3 totals 13 residues. Germline V lookup: CDR1 DFQATT, CDR2 SNEGSKA (reference sequence). Germline trimming cut 6 bases from V and 8 bases from J; bases unmatched to any gene: 7. CDR3 in amino acids: CSARTGAEEKLFF. For the CDR3, the DNA is TGCAGTGCCAGGACAGGGGCGGAGGAAAAACTGTTTTTT.

The table lists this clonotype with many counts. The chain couples TRBV12-3 or TRBV12-4 to TRBJ2-5; TRBD2 agrees at 10 bases. The CDR3 totals 19 residues. The ends lost 2 bases at V and 5 bases at J; junction bases unmatched: 17. For the CDR3, the DNA is TGTGCCAGCAGTTTAAAGCGGCAAACCGGGACTAGCGTTTCTGAGACCCAGTACTTC. Translation gives CASSLKRQTGTSVSETQYF.